This T cell receptor beta chain was sequenced during a study of human T cells and chemical hapten exposure (dated by TCRdb to the early 2020s). Background for the entire study: For sensitization, 2% DPC in acetone was applied to a roughly 2 cm by roughly 2 cm area of upper inner arm skin. Throughout the roughly 26-week study period, patients were also given weekly therapeutic DPC doses on the scalp. Patch testing on the upper back used Finn chambers containing 0.01% DPC, with scoring done after 6 days according to International Contact Dermatitis Research Group standards. Alopecia areata with under or over 50% scalp involvement, alopecia totalis and alopecia universalis were represented in the patient cohort, which was mostly female. The libraries were sequenced as a pool, and the TCR yield per sample differed mostly because of small variations in library volumes within the pool. Peripheral blood TCR repertoire changes were tracked in vivo in alopecia patients during primary and secondary sensitization to the hapten diphenylcyclopropenone (DPC). Blood samples were taken from patients before sensitization (week 0) and then at 2, 6 and about 24 weeks after DPC sensitization. Roughly 30 alopecia patients provided blood for TCR sequencing at one to four time points (pre-sensitization, 2, 6 and 24 weeks). Results and caveats for the whole study, not just this receptor: Repeated subsampling changed both the strength of the expansion versus patch-test correlation and the threshold at which that correlation became significant. Significantly more large CDR3 similarity clusters were formed by expanded TCRs than by pre-sensitization or healthy control sets, consistent with antigen-driven responses. Because all patients had alopecia, a presumed autoimmune disease, the immune response of the patients might differ from that of healthy individuals. No change with DPC sensitization was found in the number of TCRs above 1 in 1000 frequency, and no evidence of global repertoire structure alterations was found. Patch test score correlated positively with the number of PT1 expanded TCRs, reaching significance at thresholds 8, 16 and 32 but not at 4.

Details on this clonotype: It lacks a known antigen. Compared with germline, one end of the junction differs, possibly owing to a read error.

Library prep was done by RACE. Sequencing used a NextSeq 500. During library preparation, unique molecular identifiers were attached to individual cDNA molecules so that TCRs could be counted in a quantitative, reproducible way. From each blood RNA sample, both TCR alpha and TCR beta chains were sequenced. Under the source paper's analysis protocol: A median of approximately 100,000 TCRs per sample was observed, with a range of roughly 20,000 to 700,000. V, J and CDR3 annotation of the TCR reads was carried out using the Decombinator software suite. For PS versus PT1 abundance plots, all samples were subsampled to the same number of TCRs (28,000). Expanded TCRs were defined as absent before sensitization and observed at least eight times at the 2-week time point. TCRdb cleaned the public reads at Q25 with fastp, built clones with MiXCR and kept in-frame beta chains. Under each unique CDR3 protein, matching rows form one entry showing the most common genes and DNA. In this record, the V and J calls reflect TCRdb's handling and not the investigators' own analysis. The sample table lists 70,000 to 90,000 distinct CDR3 sequences, 10% to 11% of them with a count of one. The leading ten clones occupy about 3.5% of the sample.

The CDR3 measures 16 amino acids from cysteine to phenylalanine. The sequence is cut down to CDR3 DNA, 48 bases in frame from base 1. In the germline V gene, CDR1 corresponds to SGHTA and CDR2 to FQGNSA. The sample's time point, from its label and the paper: patch test 3, about 24 weeks after DPC sensitization. The treatment or condition label for this specimen denotes: therapeutic diphenylcyclopropenone sensitization with weekly scalp DPC. Blood at each patch-test visit was drawn before the patch test was applied. Patients were considered eligible if aged 18 to 70, diagnosed with alopecia and deemed suitable for DPC therapy, and patients were excluded if pregnant. Total RNA was extracted from unfractionated whole blood that had been collected in Tempus Blood RNA tubes.

The TCR sequence derives from a woman in her forties or fifties with alopecia areata. Some clones in this sample may be carry-over from other donors' samples. The sequence is built from TRBV7-2 and TRBJ2-1, with 7 middle bases fitting TRBD2. The starting material was whole blood, obtained in connection with sensitization to the hapten diphenylcyclopropenone (DPC). In nucleotide form, the sequence is TGTGCCAACAGCTCACAGGCGGGAGTAGCCTACAATGAGCAGTTCTTC. It translates as CANSSQAGVAYNEQFF. When the CDR3 is completed using the reference TRBV7-2 and TRBJ2-1 genes on either side, the full variable domain is GAGVSQSPSNKVTEKGKDVELRCDPISGHTALYWYRQSLGQGLEFLIYFQGNSAPDKSGLPSDRFSAERTGGSVSTLTIQRTQQEDSAVYLCANSSQAGVAYNEQFFGPGTRLTVL.